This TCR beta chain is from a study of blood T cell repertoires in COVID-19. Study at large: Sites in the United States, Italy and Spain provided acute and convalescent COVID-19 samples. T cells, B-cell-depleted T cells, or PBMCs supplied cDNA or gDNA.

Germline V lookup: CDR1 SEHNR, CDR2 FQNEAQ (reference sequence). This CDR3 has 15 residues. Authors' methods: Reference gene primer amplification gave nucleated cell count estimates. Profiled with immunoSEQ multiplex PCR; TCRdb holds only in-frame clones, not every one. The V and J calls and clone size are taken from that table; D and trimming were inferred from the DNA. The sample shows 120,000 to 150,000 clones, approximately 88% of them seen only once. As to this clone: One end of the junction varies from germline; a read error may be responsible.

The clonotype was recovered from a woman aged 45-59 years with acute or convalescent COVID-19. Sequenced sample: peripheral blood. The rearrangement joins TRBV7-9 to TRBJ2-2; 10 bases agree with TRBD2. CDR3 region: CASSLAGASTGELFF. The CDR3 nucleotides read TGTGCCAGCAGCCTAGCGGGGGCCAGCACCGGGGAGCTGTTTTTT.